The present entry profiles one T cell receptor (beta chain) with its context. The clone's antigen remains unknown. No much larger clone exists at a distance of one base, and base qualities are not known. The cohort was made up of hundreds of healthy bone marrow donors. At the time of sampling, every cohort member was nominally healthy, though immune exposures that went unrecorded were likely present. The donor tested CMV seronegative, placing the donor among the 350 or so seronegative members of the cohort. A peripheral blood sample was collected from each donor, and TCR beta sequencing was performed on peripheral blood mononuclear cells. Genomic DNA extraction from the blood cell samples was performed with the Qiagen DNeasy Blood Extraction Kit. Library preparation used the immunoSEQ multiplex PCR assay. For the multiplex PCR, a mixture combining 60 forward primers for TCR Vbeta segments and 13 reverse primers for TCR Jbeta segments was used. The CDR3 region of rearranged TCR beta genes was amplified from genomic DNA with a multiplex PCR assay. On the Illumina HiSeq System, the amplified TCR beta libraries were sequenced as 87-base-pair reads. Processing in the source paper ran as follows. A later analysis tallied roughly 80 million unique TCR beta chains across the 640 or so repertoires, and some 12 million of those chains were shared by two or more donors. Raw reads were error-corrected and collapsed into unique sequences with a nearest-neighbor algorithm that merged closely related sequences to remove PCR and sequencing errors. To assign V, D and J gene segments, CDR3 sequences were aligned to IMGT reference sequences. For a sequence to be retained, a match of at least six nucleotides to both a V gene segment and a J gene segment was required. Rearrangements were classified as productive when the CDR3 lacked stop codons and remained in frame with V and J, and all other rearrangements were classified as non-productive. CDR3 was defined by IMGT convention, running from the second conserved V-encoded cysteine to the conserved J-encoded phenylalanine. In an earlier analysis of roughly 580 of the donors, sequences lacking an unambiguous match to a single V gene segment were excluded. In an earlier analysis of approximately 550 of the donors, V segments were called functional above 56.7% productive rearrangements and were called segregating when the between-donor standard deviation exceeded 5%. A statistical classification framework was developed to diagnose cytomegalovirus status using the catalog of TCR beta chain sequences. In a later analysis, V and J genes were assigned by comparing TCR nucleotide sequences against IMGT/GENE-DB human TR gene sequences. Using the TCRdist pipeline, a later analysis assigned CDR3 sequences along with most-parsimonious VDJ recombination scenarios. In a later analysis, each TCR beta chain was defined by its CDR3 amino acid sequence together with its V-gene family, and reads without a unique V-gene family were excluded. In a later analysis, fewer than 600 highly shared, low-generation-probability nucleotide sequences were removed to address suspected cross-contamination and a sequencing artifact. In a later analysis, a clonal expansion index for each public chain was calculated from normalized within-repertoire ranks of inferred template counts. In a later analysis, generation probabilities were computed with a VDJ recombination model fitted to out-of-frame rearrangements, and the resulting probabilities were checked against IGoR. In a later analysis, TCR-TCR, TCR-HLA and TCR-CMV co-occurrence was scored with hypergeometric tests, and a repertoire-size bias correction was applied to TCR pairs. A later analysis estimated false discovery rates by permuting HLA or CMV assignments 20 times. In a later analysis, co-occurring TCRs were grouped using DBSCAN, and TCRdist sequence similarity was added for clustering within HLA-allele-positive subsets. Co-occurrence clustering excluded repertoires with fewer than 30,000 or more than 120,000 public chains, plus five with anomalous nucleotide sharing. This immuneACCESS table, as held by TCRdb, lists in-frame sequences with V and J called but not all clones. Of the missing ones, under half trace to an unresolved V gene in checked studies; the others have no known cause. V, J and clone size are taken as reported in that table, and D and trimming were inferred from the DNA itself. The sample profile shows approximately 130,000 clones; approximately 82% of them were found once. The ten top clones hold about 2.5% of the sample.

The sample belongs to a study of cytomegalovirus exposure and HLA in healthy donors (dated by TCRdb to 2016 to 2017). Study-level background: According to an earlier analysis of 587 of the donors, 200 million or so T cells yielded 120 million or so unique TCR beta sequences and 276 Gb of sequence data. Class I and class II HLA loci were covered by the typing at four-digit resolution. Around 320 gigabases of sequencing data and 80 million or so unique TCR sequences were included in an early release covering about 700 HLA-typed donors. The T cell repertoires of 666 subjects were profiled by immunosequencing and related to cytomegalovirus serostatus. Of the roughly 400 genotyped donors, around 81% fell in the genetic ancestry cluster associated with self-reported Caucasian donors. The number of donors typed differed by locus, with roughly 620-630 for A, B, C, DRB1 and DQB1, roughly 520 for DQA1, about 610 for DPA1, and some 470 for DPB1. The aim of the study was to test whether cataloging public T cell receptors could identify signatures of past pathogen exposure. Among some 410 genotyped donors of the cohort, an average of approximately 200,000 unique TCR beta nucleotide sequences was sequenced per donor, of which approximately 18% were non-productive. An earlier analysis of some 600 of the donors applied high-throughput TCR beta sequencing to assess whether each TCR beta V gene segment acted as functional or pseudogenic. To predict cytomegalovirus infection status, the study combined high-throughput TCR immunosequencing, statistical association of individual TCRs with disease status, and machine learning. Every discovery cohort repertoire had been produced on one sequencing platform. Roughly 5 DR-DQ haplotypes were handled as single units for association and clustering, since linkage in the cohort was strong. In a later genetic analysis, genome-wide SNP genotypes for about 65% of the roughly 700 donors were used, and that subset was treated as a discovery cohort. In the later analysis, no new phenotypic data were used to find candidate immune exposures; instead, reliance was placed on TCR beta sequences and their occurrence across donors. In addition to the first cohort of 666 subjects, a separate validation cohort of some 120 different subjects was used. A later analysis re-analyzed previously published TCR beta repertoires from 650 to 800 donors and added high-resolution HLA genotyping to study TCR occurrence patterns. Donor age, sex, ethnicity and CMV serostatus were collected together with the repertoire data.

What the study reported, not specific to this receptor: Most TCR sequences were observed very rarely across donors, whereas some public TCRs were present in many individuals. Strong co-occurrence of HLA alleles, especially DR and DQ, made assigning TCR associations to individual alleles difficult. A later analysis reported that several top co-occurrence clusters appeared linked to parvovirus B19, influenza, CMV and Epstein-Barr virus. According to a later analysis, TCR association rates differed among HLA loci, with DRB1 alleles showing the most associated TCRs and HLA-C alleles showing the fewest. A cluster of highly shared sequence variants was judged likely to be a technical artifact of the sequencing pipeline. Immune exposure information for the cohort was limited to CMV serostatus. A few of the identified cytomegalovirus-associated TCR beta chains were confirmed in vitro to be specific for cytomegalovirus antigens. This cohort had only TCR beta chains sequenced, and the lack of alpha or paired-chain data limited which features could be detected. Broadly in line with IMGT annotations, most TCR beta V segments showed up in productive rearrangements about 87% or about 30% of the time in an earlier analysis of under 700 of the donors. The authors suggested that the approach could potentially be extended to other disease states and immunological phenotypes. Linkage disequilibrium might explain the correlated functional status among segregating V segments, but an unknown experimental factor could not be ruled out. The presence/absence analyses assumed that sequencing depth was roughly uniform across donors, and that assumption may not be true. Because the 87-base-pair reads could not distinguish some IMGT-functional V segments, including TRBV6-2 and TRBV6-3, those segments were excluded. Because counts were too low, 15 to 20 rarely observed V segments, including chromosome 9 orphons, were left out of the earlier analysis of 587 of the donors. The classifier was reported to diagnose cytomegalovirus status with high specificity and sensitivity in both the original cohort and the validation cohort. According to a later genetic analysis, donors in an Asian-associated ancestry cluster had fewer N-insertions in productive TCRs than the approximately 630-donor mean. Compared with equally common non-associated chains, HLA-associated TCR beta chains in a later analysis were more clonally expanded and had lower generation probabilities. An association between a missense DCLRE1C variant and V-gene and J-gene trimming of TCR beta chains was found in a later genetic analysis and replicated in an independent cohort. A later analysis found that most CMV-associated TCR beta chains appeared HLA-restricted, with HLA associations seemingly driven largely by CMV exposure. A further reported finding was that TCR beta sequences accurately predicted the HLA-A and HLA-B alleles for most subjects in the first cohort. Because HLA typing was unavailable for some donors at each locus, only the typed subset was used in association tests. In a later analysis, over 15,000 TCR beta sequences were associated with specific HLA alleles at a false discovery rate of 0.05. In the study, some 160 TCR beta chains were listed as associated with cytomegalovirus.

Trimming takes 7 bases off V and 2 bases off J; junction bases not matched to a gene: 4. The CDR3 goes from the cysteine to the phenylalanine over 13 residues. Only CDR3 DNA remains: 39 bases, in frame from the first base. The germline V gene sets CDR1 to SGHRS and CDR2 to YFSETQ. This receptor was taken from a man aged 50 or older in good health and CMV-seronegative. The specimen was PBMCs. This sequence uses TRBV5-1 and TRBJ2-3, and TRBD2 matches 7 of the central bases. In nucleotide form, the sequence is TGCGCCAGCGGGGGAGGGGACACAGATACGCAGTATTTT. Translated, this is CASGGGDTDTQYF. With the rest looked up from the reference TRBV5-1 and TRBJ2-3 genes rather than sequenced, the full variable domain is KAGVTQTPRYLIKTRGQQVTLSCSPISGHRSVSWYQQTPGQGLQFLFEYFSETQRNKGNFPGRFSGRQFSNSRSEMNVSTLELGDSALYLCASGGGDTDTQYFGPGTRLTVL.